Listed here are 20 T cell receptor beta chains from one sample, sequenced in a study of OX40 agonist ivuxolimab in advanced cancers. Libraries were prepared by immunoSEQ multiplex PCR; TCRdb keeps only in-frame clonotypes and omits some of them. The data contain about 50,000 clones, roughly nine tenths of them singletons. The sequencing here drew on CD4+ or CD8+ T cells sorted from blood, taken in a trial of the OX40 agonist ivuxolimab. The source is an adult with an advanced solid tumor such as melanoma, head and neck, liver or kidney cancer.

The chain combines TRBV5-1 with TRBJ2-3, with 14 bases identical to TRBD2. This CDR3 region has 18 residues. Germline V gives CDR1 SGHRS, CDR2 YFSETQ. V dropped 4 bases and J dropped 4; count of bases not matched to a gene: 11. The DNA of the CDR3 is TGCGCCAGCAGCCGGAGGAGACTAGCGGGGGGGAGGCCAGATACGCAGTATTTT. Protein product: CASSRRRLAGGRPDTQYF.

CDR3 protein: CASSLGGGTGIYGYTF. The CDR3, as DNA: TGTGCCAGCAGCTTGGGTGGCGGGACAGGCATCTATGGCTACACCTTC. The chain links TRBV5-6 to TRBJ1-2; TRBD1 matches at 8 bases. The germline V gene encodes CDR1 SGHDT and CDR2 YYEEEE. CDR3 length equals 16 residues. V lost 0 bases, J lost 4 bases, and 8 bases stayed unmatched.

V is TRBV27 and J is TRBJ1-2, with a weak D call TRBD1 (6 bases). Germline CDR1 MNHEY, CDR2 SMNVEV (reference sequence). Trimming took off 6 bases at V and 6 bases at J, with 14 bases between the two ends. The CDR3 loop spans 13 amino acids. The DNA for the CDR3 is TGTGCCAGCAGCCCCGAAGACAGGAATGGCTACACCTTC. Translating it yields CASSPEDRNGYTF.

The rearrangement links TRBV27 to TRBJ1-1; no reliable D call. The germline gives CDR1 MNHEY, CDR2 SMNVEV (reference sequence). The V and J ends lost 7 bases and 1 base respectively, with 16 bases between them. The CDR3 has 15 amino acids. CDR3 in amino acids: CASTRSVGGNTEAFF. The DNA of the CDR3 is TGTGCCAGCACTAGGTCTGTGGGTGGGAACACTGAAGCTTTCTTT.

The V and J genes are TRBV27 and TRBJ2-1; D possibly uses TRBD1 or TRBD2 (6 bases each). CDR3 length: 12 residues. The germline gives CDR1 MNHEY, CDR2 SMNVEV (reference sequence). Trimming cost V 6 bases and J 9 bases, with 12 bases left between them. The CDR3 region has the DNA TGTGCCAGCAGCTCCGGGGGCCCTGAGCAGTTCTTC. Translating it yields CASSSGGPEQFF.

The CDR3 loop reads CSVAVGGGLEQYV. The CDR3 DNA reads as TGCAGCGTAGCGGTGGGTGGGGGTTTGGAGCAGTACGTC. The V call is TRBV29-1, the J call TRBJ2-7; possibly TRBD1 or TRBD2 for D (5 bases each). The CDR3 loop spans 13 amino acids. Germline V gives CDR1 SQVTM, CDR2 ANQGSEA. With 6 bases removed from V and 7 bases from J, the gap between germline ends came to 19 bases.

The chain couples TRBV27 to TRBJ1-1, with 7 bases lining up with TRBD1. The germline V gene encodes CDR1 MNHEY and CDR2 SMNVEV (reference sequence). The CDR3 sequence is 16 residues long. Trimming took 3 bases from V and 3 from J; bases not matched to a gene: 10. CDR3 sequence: CASSFQGGEVYTEAFF. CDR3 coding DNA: TGTGCCAGCAGTTTTCAAGGGGGCGAGGTATACACTGAAGCTTTCTTT.

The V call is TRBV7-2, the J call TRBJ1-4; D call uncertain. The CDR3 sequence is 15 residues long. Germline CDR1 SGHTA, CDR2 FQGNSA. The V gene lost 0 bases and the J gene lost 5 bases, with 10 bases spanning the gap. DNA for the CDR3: TGTGCCAGCAGCTTAGCGCCGGGATACAATGAAAAACTGTTTTTT. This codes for CASSLAPGYNEKLFF.

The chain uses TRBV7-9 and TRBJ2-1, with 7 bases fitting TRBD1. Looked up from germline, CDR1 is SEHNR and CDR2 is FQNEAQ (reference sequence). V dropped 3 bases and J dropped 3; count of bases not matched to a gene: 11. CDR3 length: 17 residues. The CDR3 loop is CASSFDSGGGIYNEQFF. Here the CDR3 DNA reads TGTGCCAGCAGCTTTGATTCAGGGGGTGGCATCTACAATGAGCAGTTCTTC. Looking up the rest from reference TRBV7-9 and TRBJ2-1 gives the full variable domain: DTGVSQNPRHKITKRGQNVTFRCDPISEHNRLYWYRQTLGQGPEFLTYFQNEAQLEKSRLLSDRFSAERPKGSFSTLEIQRTEQGDSAMYLCASSFDSGGGIYNEQFFGPGTRLTVL.

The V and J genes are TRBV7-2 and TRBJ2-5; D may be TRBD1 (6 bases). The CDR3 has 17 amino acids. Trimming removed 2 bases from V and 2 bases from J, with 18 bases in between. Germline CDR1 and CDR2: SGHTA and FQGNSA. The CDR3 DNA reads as TGTGCCAGCAGCTTAAGGTTTTTCAGGGGAGTGCAAGAGACCCAGTACTTC. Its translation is CASSLRFFRGVQETQYF. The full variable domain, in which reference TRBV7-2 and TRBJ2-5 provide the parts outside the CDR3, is GAGVSQSPSNKVTEKGKDVELRCDPISGHTALYWYRQSLGQGLEFLIYFQGNSAPDKSGLPSDRFSAERTGGSVSTLTIQRTQQEDSAVYLCASSLRFFRGVQETQYFGPGTRLLVL.

The CDR3 bases are TGTGCCAGCAGCATAGCGGGAGCCTCCTACAATGAGCAGTTCTTC. Its translation: CASSIAGASYNEQFF. The rearrangement joins TRBV27 to TRBJ2-1; 9 bases map to TRBD2. The CDR3 loop spans 15 amino acids. J gave up 0 bases and V 6 bases, and 3 bases lay outside the gene matches. Per germline, CDR1 MNHEY and CDR2 SMNVEV (reference sequence).

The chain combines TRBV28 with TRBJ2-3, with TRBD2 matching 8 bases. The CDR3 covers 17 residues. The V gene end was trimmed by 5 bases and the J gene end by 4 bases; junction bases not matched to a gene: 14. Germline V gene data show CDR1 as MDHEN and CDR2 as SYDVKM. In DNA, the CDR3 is TGTGCCAGCAGTCCCAGGCGGGGGGTGAGGAGGGCAGATACGCAGTATTTT. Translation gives CASSPRRGVRRADTQYF.

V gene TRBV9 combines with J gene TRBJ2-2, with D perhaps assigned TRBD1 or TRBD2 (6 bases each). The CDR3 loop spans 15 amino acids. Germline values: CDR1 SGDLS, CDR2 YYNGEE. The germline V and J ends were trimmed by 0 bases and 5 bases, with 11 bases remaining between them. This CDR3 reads CASSVEQGGTGELFF. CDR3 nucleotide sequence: TGTGCCAGCAGCGTAGAACAGGGAGGTACCGGGGAGCTGTTTTTT.

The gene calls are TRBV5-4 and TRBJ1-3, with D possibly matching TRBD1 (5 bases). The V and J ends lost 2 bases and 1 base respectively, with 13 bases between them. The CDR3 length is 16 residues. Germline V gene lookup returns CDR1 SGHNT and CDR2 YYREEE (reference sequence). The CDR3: CASSLIQGSSGNTIYF. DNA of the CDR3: TGTGCCAGCAGCTTAATTCAGGGTAGTTCTGGAAACACCATATATTTT.

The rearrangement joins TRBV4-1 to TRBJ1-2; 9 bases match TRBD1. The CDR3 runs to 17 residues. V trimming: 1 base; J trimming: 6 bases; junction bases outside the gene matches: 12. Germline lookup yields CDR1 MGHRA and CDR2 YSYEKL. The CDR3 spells CASSQAVGRGQGHGYTF. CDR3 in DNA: TGCGCCAGCAGCCAAGCCGTTGGACGGGGACAGGGACATGGCTACACCTTC.

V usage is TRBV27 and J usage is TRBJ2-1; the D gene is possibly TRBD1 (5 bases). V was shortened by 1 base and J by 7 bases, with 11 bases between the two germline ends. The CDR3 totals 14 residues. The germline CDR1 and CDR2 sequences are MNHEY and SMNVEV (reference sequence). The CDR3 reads CASSLWGGENEQFF. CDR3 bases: TGTGCCAGCAGTTTATGGGGCGGAGAAAATGAGCAGTTCTTC.

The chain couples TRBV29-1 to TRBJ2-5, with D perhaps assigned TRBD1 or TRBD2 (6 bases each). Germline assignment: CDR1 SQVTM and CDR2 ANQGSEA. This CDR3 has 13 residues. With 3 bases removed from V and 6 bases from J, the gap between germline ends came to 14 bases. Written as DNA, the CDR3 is TGCAGCGTTGAGTGGGGGGCGTGGAAGACCCAGTACTTC. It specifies CSVEWGAWKTQYF.

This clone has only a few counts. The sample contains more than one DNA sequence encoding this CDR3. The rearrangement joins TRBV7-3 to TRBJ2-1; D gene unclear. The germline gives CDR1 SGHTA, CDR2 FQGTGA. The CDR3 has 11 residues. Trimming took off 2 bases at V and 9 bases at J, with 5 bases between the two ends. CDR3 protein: CASSLDGEQFF. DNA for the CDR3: TGTGCCAGCAGCTTAGACGGTGAGCAGTTCTTC.

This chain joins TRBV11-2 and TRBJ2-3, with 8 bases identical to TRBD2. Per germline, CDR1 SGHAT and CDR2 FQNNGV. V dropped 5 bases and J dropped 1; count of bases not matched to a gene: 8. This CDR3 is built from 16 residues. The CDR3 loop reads CASSHEQAGGTDTQYF. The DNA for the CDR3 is TGTGCCAGCAGCCACGAACAAGCGGGGGGCACAGATACGCAGTATTTT.

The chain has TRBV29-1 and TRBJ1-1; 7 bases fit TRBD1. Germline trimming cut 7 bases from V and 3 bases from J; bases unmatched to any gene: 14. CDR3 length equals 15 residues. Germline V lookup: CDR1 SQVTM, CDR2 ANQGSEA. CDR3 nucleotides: TGCAGCGCCCAAGGAGGGAGAACAGGGGACACTGAAGCTTTCTTT. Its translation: CSAQGGRTGDTEAFF.